The sequence of this TCR beta chain was determined in a study of blood T cell repertoires in COVID-19. Background on the study: PBMCs, B-cell-depleted T cells, or T cells were the source of the cDNA or gDNA that made up the material.

Profiled with immunoSEQ multiplex PCR; TCRdb holds only in-frame clones, not every one. The sample records roughly 170,000 clones, roughly 84% being singletons. Only a few counts were recorded for this clone. Germline assignment: CDR1 KGHSH and CDR2 LQKENI. The V and J ends lost 2 bases and 8 bases, in that order; junction bases with no gene match: 14. This CDR3 has 16 amino acids. The sequencing input was PBMCs or T cells enriched from blood (not recorded which). The receptor was isolated from a man aged 60-69 years who had recovered from COVID-19. The V and J genes are TRBV18 and TRBJ1-2, with TRBD1 matching 7 bases. The CDR3 DNA follows: TGTGCCAGCTCACCATCCAGACAGGGTGAACTATGGGGCTACACCTTC. This encodes CASSPSRQGELWGYTF.